This TCR beta chain was documented in a study of CD8+ T cells in alopecia areata. The sequencing template was cDNA reverse transcribed from extracted RNA. The table came from immunoSEQ multiplex PCR; TCRdb's copy has only in-frame clones and leaves some out. The sample carries more than 100,000 clones, 50% to 60% recorded once. This sequence was found in a human donor with alopecia areata. The source was CD4+ T cells sorted from blood, collected at week 0.

CDR3 coding DNA: TGTGCCAGCTCACCACGGGGCAGGGAAGGCTACACCTTC. This codes for CASSPRGREGYTF. The chain couples TRBV18 to TRBJ1-2, with D possibly TRBD1 on 5 matching bases. The length of the CDR3 is 13 residues. Germline loops: CDR1 KGHSH, CDR2 LQKENI. Trimming removed 1 base at V and 8 bases at J, with 11 bases between.